What follows are 3 T cell receptor beta chains derived from one specimen sequenced in a study of cytomegalovirus exposure and HLA in healthy donors. Researchers ran the PCR with 60 Vbeta and 13 Jbeta primers. Here immunoSEQ multiplex PCR was the method, and the copy in TCRdb shows in-frame clones only, minus some. The profile shows some 110,000 clones, less than 80% of them singletons. Material: PBMCs. The receptors originated from a woman in her twenties or thirties in good health and CMV-seronegative.

This clone was counted a single time. The chain is built from TRBV7-3 and TRBJ2-7; the D gene is possibly TRBD2 (5 bases). Germline V gene lookup returns CDR1 SGHTA and CDR2 FQGTGA. This CDR3 is 13 amino acids long. V lost 8 bases to trimming and J lost 2 bases, with 13 bases between them. CDR3 sequence reads: CASGLSGPYEQYF. CDR3 DNA: TGTGCCAGCGGCCTCAGCGGACCCTACGAGCAGTACTTC.

The V gene is TRBV9, the J gene TRBJ2-5, with TRBD1 matching 9 bases. V gave up 3 bases and J gave up 5 bases; unmatched junction bases: 8. CDR1 and CDR2 from the germline V gene are SGDLS and YYNGEE. The CDR3 is 15 amino acids. The CDR3 DNA follows: TGTGCCAGCAGCGCATTCGGACAGGGGTGGGAGACCCAGTACTTC. Translating it yields CASSAFGQGWETQYF.

V and J are TRBV19 and TRBJ1-1; tentatively, D is TRBD1 (6 bases). The germline gives CDR1 LNHDA, CDR2 SQIVND (reference sequence). This CDR3 contains 14 residues. Trimming took 6 bases from V and 5 from J, leaving 16 bases between them. The CDR3 coding sequence is TGTGCCAGTAGAAACCCCCTCAGGGGAACTGAAGCTTTCTTT. Amino acids: CASRNPLRGTEAFF. Filled out from reference TRBV19 and TRBJ1-1, the complete variable domain reads DGGITQSPKYLFRKEGQNVTLSCEQNLNHDAMYWYRQDPGQGLRLIYYSQIVNDFQKGDIAEGYSVSREKKESFPLTVTSAQKNPTAFYLCASRNPLRGTEAFFGQGTRLTVV.